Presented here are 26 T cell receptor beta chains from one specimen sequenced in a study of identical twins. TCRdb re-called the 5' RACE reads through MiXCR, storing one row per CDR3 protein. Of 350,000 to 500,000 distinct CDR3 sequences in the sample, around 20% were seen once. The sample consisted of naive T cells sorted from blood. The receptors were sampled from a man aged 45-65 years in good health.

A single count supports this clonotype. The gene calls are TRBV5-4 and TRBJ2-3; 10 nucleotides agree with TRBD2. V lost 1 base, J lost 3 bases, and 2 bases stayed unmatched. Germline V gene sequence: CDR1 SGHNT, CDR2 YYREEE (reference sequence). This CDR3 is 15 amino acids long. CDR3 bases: TGTGCCAGCAGCTTGACAGCGGGAGGGACAGATACGCAGTATTTT. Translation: CASSLTAGGTDTQYF.

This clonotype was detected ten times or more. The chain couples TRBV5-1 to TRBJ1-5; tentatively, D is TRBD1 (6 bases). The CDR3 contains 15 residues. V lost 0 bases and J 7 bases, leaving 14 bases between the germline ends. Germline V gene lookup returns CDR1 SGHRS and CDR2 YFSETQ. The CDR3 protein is CASSLAAGAGQPQHF. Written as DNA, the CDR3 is TGCGCCAGCAGCTTGGCTGCGGGGGCAGGGCAGCCCCAGCATTTT.

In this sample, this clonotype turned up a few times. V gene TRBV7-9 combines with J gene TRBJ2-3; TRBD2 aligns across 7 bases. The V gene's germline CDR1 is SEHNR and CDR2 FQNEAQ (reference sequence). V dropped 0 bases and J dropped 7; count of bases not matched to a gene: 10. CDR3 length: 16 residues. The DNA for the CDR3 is TGTGCCAGCAGCTTAGCGCTCAGGCGGGGAGGGCATACGCAGTATTTT. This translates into CASSLALRRGGHTQYF.

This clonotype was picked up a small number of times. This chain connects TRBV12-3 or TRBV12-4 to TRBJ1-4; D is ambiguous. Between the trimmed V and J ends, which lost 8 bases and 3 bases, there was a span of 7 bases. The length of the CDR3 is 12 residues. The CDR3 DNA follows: TGTGCCAGCTTGTCGGCTAATGAAAAACTGTTTTTT. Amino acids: CASLSANEKLFF.

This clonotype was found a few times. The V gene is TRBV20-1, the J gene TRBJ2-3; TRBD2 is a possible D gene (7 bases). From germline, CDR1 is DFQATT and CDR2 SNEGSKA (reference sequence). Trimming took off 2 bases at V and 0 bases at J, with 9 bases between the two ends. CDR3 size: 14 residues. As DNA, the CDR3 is TGCAGTGCTAGAAAGGGGGGGAGCACAGATACGCAGTATTTT. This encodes CSARKGGSTDTQYF.

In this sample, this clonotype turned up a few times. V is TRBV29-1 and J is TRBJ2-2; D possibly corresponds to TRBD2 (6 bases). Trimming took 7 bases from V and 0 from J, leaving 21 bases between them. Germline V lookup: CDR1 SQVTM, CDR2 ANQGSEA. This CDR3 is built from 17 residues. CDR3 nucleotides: TGCAGCGCCTGGTCTGGTAGCGGTTTCGCGAACACCGGGGAGCTGTTTTTT. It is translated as CSAWSGSGFANTGELFF.

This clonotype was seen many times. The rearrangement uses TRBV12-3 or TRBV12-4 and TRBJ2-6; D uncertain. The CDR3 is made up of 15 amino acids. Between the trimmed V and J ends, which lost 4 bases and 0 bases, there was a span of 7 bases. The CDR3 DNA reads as TGTGCCAGCAGTTCGCCTTACTCTGGGGCCAACGTCCTGACTTTC. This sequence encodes CASSSPYSGANVLTF.

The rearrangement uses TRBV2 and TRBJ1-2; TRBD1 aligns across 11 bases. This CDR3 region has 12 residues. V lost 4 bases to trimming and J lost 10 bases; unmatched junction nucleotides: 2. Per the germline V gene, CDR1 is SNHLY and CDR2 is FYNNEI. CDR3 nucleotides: TGTGCCAGCAGTGGGACAGGGGGCGCCTACACCTTC. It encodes CASSGTGGAYTF.

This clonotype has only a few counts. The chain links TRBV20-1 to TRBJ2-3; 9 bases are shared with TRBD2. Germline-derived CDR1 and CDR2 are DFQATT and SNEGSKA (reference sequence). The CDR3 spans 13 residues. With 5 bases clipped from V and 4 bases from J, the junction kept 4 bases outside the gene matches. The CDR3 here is CSALRGGSDTQYF. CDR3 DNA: TGCAGTGCTTTGCGGGGGGGGTCAGATACGCAGTATTTT.

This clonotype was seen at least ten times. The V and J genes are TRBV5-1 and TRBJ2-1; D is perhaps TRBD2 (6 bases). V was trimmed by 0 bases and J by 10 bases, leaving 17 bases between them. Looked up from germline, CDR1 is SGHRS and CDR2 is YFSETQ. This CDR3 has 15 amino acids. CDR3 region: CASSLGLLAGREQFF. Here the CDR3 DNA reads TGCGCCAGCAGCTTGGGACTACTGGCTGGGAGGGAGCAGTTCTTC.

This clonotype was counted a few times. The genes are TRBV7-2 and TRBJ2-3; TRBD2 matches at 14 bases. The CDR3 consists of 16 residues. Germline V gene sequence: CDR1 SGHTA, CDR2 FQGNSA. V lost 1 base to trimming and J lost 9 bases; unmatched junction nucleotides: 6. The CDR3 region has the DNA TGTGCCAGCAGCTTAGGGACTAGCGGGGGGATGGGCACGCAGTATTTT. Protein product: CASSLGTSGGMGTQYF.

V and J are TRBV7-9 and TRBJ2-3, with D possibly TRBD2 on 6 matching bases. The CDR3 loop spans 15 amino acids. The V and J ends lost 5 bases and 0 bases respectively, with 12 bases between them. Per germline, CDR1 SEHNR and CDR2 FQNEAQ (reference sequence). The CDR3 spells CASSEGLTSTDTQYF. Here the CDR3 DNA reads TGTGCCAGCAGCGAAGGACTAACTAGCACAGATACGCAGTATTTT.

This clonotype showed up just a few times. The CDR3 sequence: CASSPSLTGGSQPQHF. In nucleotides, the CDR3 is TGTGCCAGCTCACCTTCCTTAACAGGGGGATCTCAGCCCCAGCATTTT. The chain couples TRBV18 to TRBJ1-5; TRBD1 agrees at 8 bases. Germline V lookup: CDR1 KGHSH, CDR2 LQKENI. The V gene end was trimmed by 3 bases and the J gene end by 6 bases; junction bases not matched to a gene: 10. The CDR3 is 16 residues long.

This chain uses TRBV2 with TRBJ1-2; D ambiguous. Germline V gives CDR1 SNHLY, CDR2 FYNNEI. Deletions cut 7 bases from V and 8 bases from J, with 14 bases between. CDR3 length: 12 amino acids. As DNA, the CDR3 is TGTGCCAGCAAAAGAGTCTATGACGGCTACACCTTC. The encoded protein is CASKRVYDGYTF. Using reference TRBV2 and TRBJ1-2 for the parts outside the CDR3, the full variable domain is EPEVTQTPSHQVTQMGQEVILRCVPISNHLYFYWYRQILGQKVEFLVSFYNNEISEKSEIFDDQFSVERPDGSNFTLKIRSTKLEDSAMYFCASKRVYDGYTFGSGTRLTVV.

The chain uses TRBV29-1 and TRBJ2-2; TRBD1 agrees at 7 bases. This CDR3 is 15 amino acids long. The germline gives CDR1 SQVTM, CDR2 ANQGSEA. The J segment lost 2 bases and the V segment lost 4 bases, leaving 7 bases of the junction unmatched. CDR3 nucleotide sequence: TGCAGCGTTGGTACCGGGACAGCCAACACCGGGGAGCTGTTTTTT. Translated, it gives CSVGTGTANTGELFF.

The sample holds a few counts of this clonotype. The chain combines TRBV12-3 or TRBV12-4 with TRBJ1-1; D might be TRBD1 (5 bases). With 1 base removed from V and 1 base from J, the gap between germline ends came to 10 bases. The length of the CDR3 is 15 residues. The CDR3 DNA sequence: TGTGCCAGCAGTTTAGGGGTGGGACGGAACACTGAAGCTTTCTTT. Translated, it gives CASSLGVGRNTEAFF.

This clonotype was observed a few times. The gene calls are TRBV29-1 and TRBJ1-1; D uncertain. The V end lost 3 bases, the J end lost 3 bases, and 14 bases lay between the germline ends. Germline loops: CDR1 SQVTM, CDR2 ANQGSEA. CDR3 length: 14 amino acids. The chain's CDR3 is CSVELGFRYTEAFF. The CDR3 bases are TGCAGCGTTGAGTTAGGGTTTAGGTACACTGAAGCTTTCTTT.

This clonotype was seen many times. The CDR3 coding sequence is TGTGCCAGCAGCGGCCCCGGGACTCAATACGAGCAGTACTTC. Protein: CASSGPGTQYEQYF. The chain uses TRBV9 and TRBJ2-7; the D gene is possibly TRBD2 (6 bases). Germline CDR1 and CDR2: SGDLS and YYNGEE. Trimming took 3 bases from V and 4 from J, leaving 14 bases between them. This CDR3 contains 14 residues.

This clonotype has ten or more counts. The CDR3 nucleotides read TGTGCCAGCAGCCAGGGGGAGAAACGGGACTACCCCTACAATGAGCAGTTCTTC. Translating it yields CASSQGEKRDYPYNEQFF. The chain joins TRBV3-1 to TRBJ2-1; 7 bases fit TRBD2. The CDR3 is made up of 18 amino acids. CDR1 LGHDT and CDR2 YNNKEL come from the germline V gene (reference sequence). V trimming: 3 bases; J trimming: 2 bases; junction bases outside the gene matches: 13.

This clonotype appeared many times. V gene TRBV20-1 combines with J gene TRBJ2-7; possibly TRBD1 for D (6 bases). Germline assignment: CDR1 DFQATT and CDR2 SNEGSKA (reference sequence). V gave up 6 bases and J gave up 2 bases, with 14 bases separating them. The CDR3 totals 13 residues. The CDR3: CSAGQNPPYEQYF. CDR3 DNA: TGCAGTGCCGGACAGAACCCACCCTACGAGCAGTACTTC.

Here the CDR3 DNA reads TGTGCCAGCAGCTTGGGGGGGTCGGTGAGCGAGCAGTACTTC. It is translated as CASSLGGSVSEQYF. The chain combines TRBV7-2 with TRBJ2-7, with TRBD2 matching 7 bases. Germline V gives CDR1 SGHTA, CDR2 FQGNSA. CDR3 length: 14 amino acids. With V trimmed by 3 bases and J by 6 bases, 8 bases remained unmatched.

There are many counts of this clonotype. CDR3 sequence reads: CASSAHSTDTQYF. The CDR3, as DNA: TGTGCCAGCAGCGCTCATAGCACAGATACGCAGTATTTT. The rearrangement joins TRBV7-2 to TRBJ2-3; the D is unclear. Trimming cost V 5 bases and J 0 bases, with 6 bases left between them. Looked up from germline, CDR1 is SGHTA and CDR2 is FQGNSA. The CDR3 has 13 residues. The full variable domain, in which reference TRBV7-2 and TRBJ2-3 provide the parts outside the CDR3, is GAGVSQSPSNKVTEKGKDVELRCDPISGHTALYWYRQSLGQGLEFLIYFQGNSAPDKSGLPSDRFSAERTGGSVSTLTIQRTQQEDSAVYLCASSAHSTDTQYFGPGTRLTVL.

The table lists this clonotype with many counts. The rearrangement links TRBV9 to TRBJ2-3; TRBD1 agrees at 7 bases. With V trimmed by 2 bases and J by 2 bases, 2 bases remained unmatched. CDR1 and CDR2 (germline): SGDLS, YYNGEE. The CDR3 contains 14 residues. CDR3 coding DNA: TGTGCCAGCAGCGTCACAGGGGTCACAGATACGCAGTATTTT. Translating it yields CASSVTGVTDTQYF.

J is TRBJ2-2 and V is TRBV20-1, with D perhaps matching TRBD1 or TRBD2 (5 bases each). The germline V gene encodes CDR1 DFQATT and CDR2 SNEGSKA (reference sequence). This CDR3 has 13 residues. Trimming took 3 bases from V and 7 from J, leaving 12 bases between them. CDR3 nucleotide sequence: TGCAGTGCTAGCAAAGGGGCGGGCGGGGAGCTGTTTTTT. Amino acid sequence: CSASKGAGGELFF.

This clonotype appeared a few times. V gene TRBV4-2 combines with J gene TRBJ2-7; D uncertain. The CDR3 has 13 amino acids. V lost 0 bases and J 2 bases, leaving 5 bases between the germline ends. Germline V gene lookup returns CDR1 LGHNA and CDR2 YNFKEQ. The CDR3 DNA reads TGTGCCAGCAGCCAAGATTTTGCCTACGAGCAGTACTTC. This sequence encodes CASSQDFAYEQYF.

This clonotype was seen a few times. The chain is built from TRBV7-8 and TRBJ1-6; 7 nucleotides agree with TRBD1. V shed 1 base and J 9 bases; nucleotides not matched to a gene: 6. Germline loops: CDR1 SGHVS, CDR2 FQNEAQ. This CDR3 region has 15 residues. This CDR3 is CASSLDTGAVSPLHF. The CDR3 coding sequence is TGTGCCAGCAGCTTAGATACAGGGGCGGTTTCACCCCTCCACTTT.